A selection of T cell receptor beta chains follows, all from one sample in a study of shared clonotypes between healthy human individuals. TCRdb's table, derived via immunoSEQ multiplex PCR, lists solely in-frame clones and lacks some. This sample carries a few hundred thousand clones, roughly 80% of them seen once, and the ten largest clones take more than 9%. Sequenced input: memory CD4+ T cells sorted from blood. The source is a man aged 30 to 39 in good health. CDR3s include the opening cysteine and the closing phenylalanine or tryptophan. D genes are given only for firm matches. Size tells how often a clone was seen (once, few, many) or the class of an expanded clone, and some rows leave it out.

j_gene: TRBJ2-7; v_gene: TRBV6-6; d_gene: TRBD1; abundance: NA; CDR3nt: TGTGCCAGCAGTTACTCTTCGGACAGGAACTCCTACGAGCAGTACTTC; CDR3aa: CASSYSSDRNSYEQYF
j_gene: TRBJ2-7; v_gene: TRBV6-1; d_gene: NA; abundance: once; CDR3nt: TGTGCCAGCAGGGAGACTCGCCTCTACGAGCAGTACTTC; CDR3aa: CASRETRLYEQYF
j_gene: TRBJ1-4; v_gene: TRBV25-1; d_gene: NA; abundance: once; CDR3nt: TGTGCCAGCAGTGATAGAGTGCCGCTCAATAATGAAAAACTGTTTTTT; CDR3aa: CASSDRVPLNNEKLFF
j_gene: TRBJ2-3; v_gene: TRBV19; d_gene: NA; abundance: many; CDR3nt: TGTGCCAGTAACACGGGGCGCACAGATACGCAGTATTTT; CDR3aa: CASNTGRTDTQYF
j_gene: TRBJ1-1; v_gene: TRBV2; d_gene: TRBD1; abundance: NA; CDR3nt: TGTGCCAGCAGTGGGGCGACAGGGGGACCAATCCTCACTGAAGCTTTCTTT; CDR3aa: CASSGATGGPILTEAFF
j_gene: TRBJ1-6; v_gene: TRBV6-1; d_gene: TRBD1; abundance: NA; CDR3nt: TGTGCCAGCAGTGAAGCCCAGACAGGGGTCTCACCCCTCCACTTT; CDR3aa: CASSEAQTGVSPLHF
j_gene: TRBJ1-5; v_gene: TRBV2; d_gene: NA; abundance: many; CDR3nt: TGTGCCAGCAGTGGGGCAGAACCTCAGCCCCAGCATTTT; CDR3aa: CASSGAEPQPQHF
j_gene: TRBJ2-2; v_gene: TRBV5-1; d_gene: NA; abundance: NA; CDR3nt: TGCGCCAGCAGCTTGGACTACGAAGGAACCGGGGAGCTGTTTTTT; CDR3aa: CASSLDYEGTGELFF
j_gene: TRBJ2-2; v_gene: TRBV6-5; d_gene: NA; abundance: NA; CDR3nt: TGTGCCAGCACCCAACTTAGTATGACCGGGGAGCTGTTTTTT; CDR3aa: CASTQLSMTGELFF
j_gene: TRBJ2-2; v_gene: TRBV5-1; d_gene: TRBD1; abundance: NA; CDR3nt: TGCGCCAGCAGCCACCGGACAGGCAAAGCGAACACCGGGGAGCTGTTTTTT; CDR3aa: CASSHRTGKANTGELFF
j_gene: TRBJ2-1; v_gene: TRBV18; d_gene: NA; abundance: NA; CDR3nt: TGTGCCAGCTCACAGGGGACTGCCTACAATGAGCAGTTCTTC; CDR3aa: CASSQGTAYNEQFF
j_gene: TRBJ2-5; v_gene: TRBV5-6; d_gene: TRBD2; abundance: NA; CDR3nt: TGTGCCAGCAGCTTACGACCGGGACTAGCGGGGGAGACCCAGTACTTC; CDR3aa: CASSLRPGLAGETQYF
j_gene: TRBJ1-1; v_gene: TRBV5-6; d_gene: NA; abundance: NA; CDR3nt: TGTGCCAGCAGCCACGACGGTATGAACACTGAAGCTTTCTTT; CDR3aa: CASSHDGMNTEAFF
j_gene: TRBJ2-3; v_gene: TRBV7-3; d_gene: NA; abundance: NA; CDR3nt: TGTGCCAGCAGCTTAGGTCCGGGAACAGATACGCAGTATTTT; CDR3aa: CASSLGPGTDTQYF
j_gene: TRBJ1-4; v_gene: TRBV5-1; d_gene: TRBD1; abundance: NA; CDR3nt: TGCGCCAGCAGCCCCGGGGACAGGCCGGGAGAAAAACTGTTTTTT; CDR3aa: CASSPGDRPGEKLFF
j_gene: TRBJ2-1; v_gene: TRBV5-6; d_gene: NA; abundance: NA; CDR3nt: TGTGCCAGCAGCTTGGCGGGGCCCAATGAGCAGTTCTTC; CDR3aa: CASSLAGPNEQFF
j_gene: TRBJ1-5; v_gene: TRBV28; d_gene: NA; abundance: NA; CDR3nt: TGTGCCAGCAGGAAGAATAGCAATCAGCCCCAGCATTTT; CDR3aa: CASRKNSNQPQHF
j_gene: TRBJ2-2; v_gene: TRBV7-9; d_gene: TRBD2; abundance: few; CDR3nt: TGTGCCAGCAGTATCCTAGCGGACCACACCGGGGAGCTGTTTTTT; CDR3aa: CASSILADHTGELFF
j_gene: TRBJ2-3; v_gene: TRBV2; d_gene: TRBD2; abundance: NA; CDR3nt: TGTGCCAAGGGGACTAGCGGGGCGGATACGCAGTATTTT; CDR3aa: CAKGTSGADTQYF
j_gene: TRBJ2-7; v_gene: TRBV15; d_gene: TRBD2; abundance: many; CDR3nt: TGTGCCACCAGCCGAGAGTGGGAGGGGAGGTTATACGAGCAGTACTTC; CDR3aa: CATSREWEGRLYEQYF
j_gene: TRBJ2-3; v_gene: TRBV5-4; d_gene: NA; abundance: NA; CDR3nt: TGTGCCAGCAGCTTGCCAGGGACAGATACGCAGTATTTT; CDR3aa: CASSLPGTDTQYF
j_gene: TRBJ2-3; v_gene: TRBV5-4; d_gene: TRBD1; abundance: NA; CDR3nt: TGTGCCAGCAGCTCAAAGACAGGGACCACAGATACGCAGTATTTT; CDR3aa: CASSSKTGTTDTQYF
j_gene: TRBJ2-7; v_gene: TRBV28; d_gene: NA; abundance: few; CDR3nt: TGTGCCAGCAGCCTAATACGAAACGAGCAGTACTTC; CDR3aa: CASSLIRNEQYF
j_gene: TRBJ2-1; v_gene: TRBV11-2; d_gene: TRBD2; abundance: NA; CDR3nt: TGTGCCAGCAGCGCCGGGACTAGCGGGGGGGCTTACAATGAGCAGTTCTTC; CDR3aa: CASSAGTSGGAYNEQFF
j_gene: TRBJ2-2; v_gene: TRBV7-2; d_gene: NA; abundance: NA; CDR3nt: TGTGCCAGCAGCTATGGACTATACACCGGGGAGCTGTTTTTT; CDR3aa: CASSYGLYTGELFF
j_gene: TRBJ2-1; v_gene: TRBV2; d_gene: NA; abundance: NA; CDR3nt: TGTGCCAGCAGTGACTATAGCTCCTACAATGAGCAGTTCTTC; CDR3aa: CASSDYSSYNEQFF
j_gene: TRBJ1-1; v_gene: TRBV11-2; d_gene: NA; abundance: many; CDR3nt: TGTGCCAGCAGCTTAACAGACTTGAACACTGAAGCTTTCTTT; CDR3aa: CASSLTDLNTEAFF
j_gene: TRBJ2-5; v_gene: TRBV5-1; d_gene: NA; abundance: few; CDR3nt: TGCGCCAGCAGCTTGGCAGCGGAGCAAGAGACCCAGTACTTC; CDR3aa: CASSLAAEQETQYF
j_gene: TRBJ2-3; v_gene: TRBV25-1; d_gene: NA; abundance: NA; CDR3nt: TGTGCCAGTCCGGGGGCCCCTGGCACAGATACGCAGTATTTT; CDR3aa: CASPGAPGTDTQYF
j_gene: TRBJ2-5; v_gene: TRBV5-1; d_gene: TRBD1; abundance: many; CDR3nt: TGCGCCAGCAGCTTGACCGGACAGGGGGAGGGAGAGACCCAGTACTTC; CDR3aa: CASSLTGQGEGETQYF
j_gene: TRBJ2-4; v_gene: TRBV2; d_gene: NA; abundance: NA; CDR3nt: TGTGCCAGCATGGTTGGGGGGGCCAAAAACATTCAGTACTTC; CDR3aa: CASMVGGAKNIQYF
j_gene: TRBJ2-7; v_gene: TRBV11-2; d_gene: TRBD1; abundance: NA; CDR3nt: TGTGCCAGCAGCTTAACCGGGACAGGGGTGTTAGAGCAGTACTTC; CDR3aa: CASSLTGTGVLEQYF
j_gene: TRBJ2-5; v_gene: TRBV4-1; d_gene: TRBD2; abundance: NA; CDR3nt: TGCGCCAGCAGCCAAGAAGGCGGGAGGGTAAAGACCCAGTACTTC; CDR3aa: CASSQEGGRVKTQYF
j_gene: TRBJ2-3; v_gene: TRBV18; d_gene: TRBD2; abundance: once; CDR3nt: TGTGCCAGCTCACCAAGGACTAGCGGTACAGATACGCAGTATTTT; CDR3aa: CASSPRTSGTDTQYF
j_gene: TRBJ2-4; v_gene: TRBV19; d_gene: TRBD2; abundance: NA; CDR3nt: TGTGCCAGTAGTAAGGCTAGCGGGAGTGCCAAAAACATTCAGTACTTC; CDR3aa: CASSKASGSAKNIQYF
j_gene: TRBJ2-2; v_gene: TRBV7-3; d_gene: NA; abundance: NA; CDR3nt: TGTGCCAGCAGCGCAGGGGATCCCGGGGAGCTGTTTTTT; CDR3aa: CASSAGDPGELFF
j_gene: TRBJ2-7; v_gene: TRBV6-1; d_gene: NA; abundance: NA; CDR3nt: TGTGCCAGCAGTGAAGGGATAGCCCGCGAGCAGTACTTC; CDR3aa: CASSEGIAREQYF
j_gene: TRBJ2-7; v_gene: TRBV10-3; d_gene: TRBD1; abundance: few; CDR3nt: TGTGCCGCCCGCGGGACAGGGACCCACGAGCAGTACTTC; CDR3aa: CAARGTGTHEQYF
j_gene: TRBJ2-7; v_gene: TRBV9; d_gene: NA; abundance: NA; CDR3nt: TGTGCCAGCAGCGTCGCCGTGGGGGGTTACTACGAGCAGTACTTC; CDR3aa: CASSVAVGGYYEQYF